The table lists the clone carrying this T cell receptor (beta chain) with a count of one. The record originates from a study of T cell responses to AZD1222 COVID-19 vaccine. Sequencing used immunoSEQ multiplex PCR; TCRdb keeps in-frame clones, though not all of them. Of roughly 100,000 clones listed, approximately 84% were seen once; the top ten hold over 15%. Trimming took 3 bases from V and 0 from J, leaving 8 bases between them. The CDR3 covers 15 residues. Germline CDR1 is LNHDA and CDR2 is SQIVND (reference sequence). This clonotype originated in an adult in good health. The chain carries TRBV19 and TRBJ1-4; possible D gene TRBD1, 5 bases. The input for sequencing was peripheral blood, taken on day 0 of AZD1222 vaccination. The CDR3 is CASSIWDPTNEKLFF. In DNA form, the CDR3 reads TGTGCCAGTAGTATTTGGGACCCAACTAATGAAAAACTGTTTTTT.